This T cell receptor (beta chain) was sequenced during a study of control samples from healthy donors and cancer patients. Produced via immunoSEQ multiplex PCR; TCRdb's table is partial and in-frame only. The sample contains about 150,000 clones, 90% to 95% of which appear only once. The sequenced material came from blood. The sequence came from a woman between 18 and 29 years old in good health.

This CDR3 reads CATSDGPGTGGFSGYTF. CDR3 DNA: TGTGCCACCAGTGATGGACCCGGGACAGGGGGCTTCAGCGGCTACACCTTC. The rearrangement uses TRBV24-1 and TRBJ1-2, with 12 bases lining up with TRBD1. Per germline, CDR1 KGHDR and CDR2 SFDVKD. Trimming took 3 bases from V and 8 from J; bases not matched to a gene: 12. This CDR3 has 17 residues.